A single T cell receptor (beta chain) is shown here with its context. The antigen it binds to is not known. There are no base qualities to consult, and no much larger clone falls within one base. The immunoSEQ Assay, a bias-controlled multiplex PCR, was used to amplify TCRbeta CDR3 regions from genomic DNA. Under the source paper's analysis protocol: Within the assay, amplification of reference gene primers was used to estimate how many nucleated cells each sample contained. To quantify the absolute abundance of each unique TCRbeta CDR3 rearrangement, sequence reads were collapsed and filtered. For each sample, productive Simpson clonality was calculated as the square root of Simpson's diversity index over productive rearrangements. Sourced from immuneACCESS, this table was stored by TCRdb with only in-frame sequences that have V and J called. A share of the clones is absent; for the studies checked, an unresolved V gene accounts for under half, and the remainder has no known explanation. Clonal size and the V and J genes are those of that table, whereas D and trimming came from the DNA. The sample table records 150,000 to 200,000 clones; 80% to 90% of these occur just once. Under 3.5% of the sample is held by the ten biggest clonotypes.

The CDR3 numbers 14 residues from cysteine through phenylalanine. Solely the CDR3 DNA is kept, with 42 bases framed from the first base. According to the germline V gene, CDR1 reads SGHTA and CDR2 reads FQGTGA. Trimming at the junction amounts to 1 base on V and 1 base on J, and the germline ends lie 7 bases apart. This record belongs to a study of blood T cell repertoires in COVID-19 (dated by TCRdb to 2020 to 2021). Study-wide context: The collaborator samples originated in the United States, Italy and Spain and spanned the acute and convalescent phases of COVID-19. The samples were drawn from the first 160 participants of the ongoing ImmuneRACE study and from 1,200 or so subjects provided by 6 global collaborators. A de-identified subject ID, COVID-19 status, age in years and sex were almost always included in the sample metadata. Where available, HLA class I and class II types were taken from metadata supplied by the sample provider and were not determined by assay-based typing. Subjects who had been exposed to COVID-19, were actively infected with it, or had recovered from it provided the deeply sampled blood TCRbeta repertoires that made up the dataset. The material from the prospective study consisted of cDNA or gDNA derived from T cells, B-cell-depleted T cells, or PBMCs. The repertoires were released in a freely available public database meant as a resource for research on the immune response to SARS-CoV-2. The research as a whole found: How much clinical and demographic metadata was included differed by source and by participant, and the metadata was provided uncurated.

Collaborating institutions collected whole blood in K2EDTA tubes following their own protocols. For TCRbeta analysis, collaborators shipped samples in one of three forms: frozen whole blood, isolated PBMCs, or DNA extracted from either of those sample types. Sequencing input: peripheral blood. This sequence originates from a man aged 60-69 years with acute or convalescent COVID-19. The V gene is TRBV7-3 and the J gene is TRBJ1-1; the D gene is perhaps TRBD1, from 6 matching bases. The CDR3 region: CASSLKGGNTEAFF. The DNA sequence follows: TGTGCCAGCAGCTTAAAAGGGGGGAACACTGAAGCTTTCTTT.